Shown below are 31 T cell receptor beta chains from a single sample sequenced in a study of CD8 T cells in Susac syndrome. The RNA input was about 0.5 to 1 ug, and it was reverse transcribed with random hexamers. TCRdb redid the calling of the immunoSEQ multiplex PCR reads with MiXCR, one entry per CDR3 protein. The sample holds some 150,000 distinct CDR3 sequences; roughly 95% are singletons and the top ten take under 0.15%. Sequenced sample: CD8+ T cells from PBMCs. These receptors all come from a human donor with multiple sclerosis.

J is TRBJ1-1 and V is TRBV30, with D possibly TRBD1 on 5 matching bases. CDR1 and CDR2 (germline): GTSNPN, SVGIG (reference sequence). The CDR3 runs 16 residues. Trimming pared 1 base from V and 0 bases from J, leaving 15 bases between. In DNA form, the CDR3 reads TGTGCCTGGAGTGCTCCTATGGGGGATTTGAACACTGAAGCTTTCTTT. Protein product: CAWSAPMGDLNTEAFF.

The V gene is TRBV9, the J gene TRBJ1-5; 9 bases are a match to TRBD1. In germline, CDR1 is SGDLS, CDR2 YYNGEE. The CDR3 contains 15 residues. The V segment lost 2 bases and the J segment 11 bases; nucleotides outside the gene matches: 11. The CDR3 spells CASSVESTGGSAQHF. Here the CDR3 DNA reads TGTGCCAGCAGCGTTGAGTCGACAGGGGGTTCGGCCCAGCATTTT.

The chain recombines TRBV9 with TRBJ1-1; tentatively, D is TRBD1 (5 bases). Germline values: CDR1 SGDLS, CDR2 YYNGEE. Trimming removed 3 bases from V and 0 bases from J, with 9 bases in between. The CDR3 is made up of 14 amino acids. The CDR3 nucleotides are TGTGCCAGCAGCGGAGGGGTAATGAACACTGAAGCTTTCTTT. It is translated as CASSGGVMNTEAFF. The full variable domain, its missing parts supplied by reference TRBV9 and TRBJ1-1, is DSGVTQTPKHLITATGQRVTLRCSPRSGDLSVYWYQQSLDQGLQFLIQYYNGEERAKGNILERFSAQQFPDLHSELNLSSLELGDSALYFCASSGGVMNTEAFFGQGTRLTVV.

The chain couples TRBV20-1 to TRBJ2-5; 10 nucleotides line up with TRBD2. CDR3 size: 15 residues. Trimming removed 2 bases from V and 9 bases from J; junction bases left unmatched: 12. Germline loops: CDR1 DFQATT, CDR2 SNEGSKA (reference sequence). In DNA, the CDR3 is TGCAGTGCTAGACCCAGGACTAGCGGACGGTCGGCCCAGTACTTC. It translates to CSARPRTSGRSAQYF.

This clonotype appeared once. The rearrangement uses TRBV29-1 and TRBJ2-7; perhaps TRBD1 as D (5 bases). The CDR3 contains 12 residues. V gave up 3 bases and J gave up 3 bases, with 9 bases separating them. Germline V lookup: CDR1 SQVTM, CDR2 ANQGSEA. CDR3 coding DNA: TGCAGCGTTGAGACCAGGGACTACGAGCAGTACTTC. Its translation: CSVETRDYEQYF.

CDR3 loop: CASARGGYQETQYF. The CDR3 region has the DNA TGTGCCAGCGCCCGAGGGGGGTACCAAGAGACCCAGTACTTC. The V gene is TRBV7-9, the J gene TRBJ2-5; D could derive from TRBD1 or TRBD2 (6 bases each). Trimming cost V 8 bases and J 0 bases, with 13 bases left between them. Per germline, CDR1 SEHNR and CDR2 FQNEAQ (reference sequence). The CDR3 is made up of 14 amino acids.

The chain's CDR3 is CSARDNNKGFF. CDR3 nucleotide sequence: TGCAGTGCTAGAGATAACAATAAGGGGTTTTTT. The V call is TRBV20-1, the J call TRBJ1-4; D ambiguous. V lost 0 bases and J lost 16, with 12 bases in between. Germline loops: CDR1 DFQATT, CDR2 SNEGSKA (reference sequence). This CDR3 comprises 11 residues.

The table lists this clonotype with a count of one. The chain is built from TRBV12-3 or TRBV12-4 and TRBJ2-1; 9 positions match TRBD1. This CDR3 is 15 amino acids long. The trim removed 6 bases at V and 4 bases at J, leaving 7 bases unmatched. The CDR3 reads CASSPIGTGYNEQFF. As DNA, the CDR3 is TGTGCCAGCAGCCCTATCGGGACAGGGTACAATGAGCAGTTCTTC.

The J gene is TRBJ1-2, the V gene TRBV29-1; weak D call: TRBD1 (5 bases). Germline V CDR1 and CDR2: SQVTM, ANQGSEA. V shed 1 base and J shed 3 bases, with 9 bases lying between them. The CDR3 runs to 13 residues. This chain's CDR3 is CSVEVWDDYGYTF. The CDR3 nucleotides are TGCAGCGTTGAAGTTTGGGACGACTATGGCTACACCTTC.

The chain combines TRBV3-1 with TRBJ2-1; no reliable D call. Per the germline V gene, CDR1 is LGHDT and CDR2 is YNNKEL (reference sequence). The V and J ends lost 0 bases and 8 bases respectively, with 2 bases between them. The CDR3 totals 11 residues. This CDR3 is CASSQDDEQFF. CDR3 nucleotide sequence: TGTGCCAGCAGCCAAGATGATGAGCAGTTCTTC.

V and J are TRBV5-4 and TRBJ1-4, with a tentative D call TRBD1 (5 bases). Between the trimmed V and J ends, which lost 1 base and 4 bases, there was a span of 11 bases. Germline V gene lookup returns CDR1 SGHNT and CDR2 YYREEE (reference sequence). The CDR3 length is 15 residues. This CDR3 is CASSLRGTVNEKLFF. The CDR3 bases are TGTGCCAGCAGCTTGCGGGGGACCGTTAATGAAAAACTGTTTTTT.

The chain employs TRBV20-1 and TRBJ2-2; D is uncertain. V shed 1 base and J shed 6 bases, with 9 bases lying between them. CDR3 length: 13 amino acids. Per germline, CDR1 DFQATT and CDR2 SNEGSKA (reference sequence). The CDR3 DNA follows: TGCAGTGCTAGAGTTGGCGTTGCCGGGGAGCTGTTTTTT. It encodes CSARVGVAGELFF.

The rearrangement links TRBV5-1 to TRBJ2-7; 7 bases align to TRBD1. V lost 4 bases to trimming and J lost 6 bases; unmatched junction nucleotides: 10. Germline V gene lookup returns CDR1 SGHRS and CDR2 YFSETQ. The CDR3 consists of 14 residues. The CDR3 nucleotides read TGCGCCAGCAGCCCCCGACAGGGAGCAGGCGAGCAGTACGTC. It translates to CASSPRQGAGEQYV.

The V gene is TRBV4-1, the J gene TRBJ2-3; D call uncertain. The germline V and J ends were trimmed by 1 base and 4 bases, with 12 bases remaining between them. Per the germline V gene, CDR1 is MGHRA and CDR2 is YSYEKL. This CDR3 comprises 15 residues. DNA for the CDR3: TGCGCCAGCAGCCAAGCTCGCGATCGGGCAGATACGCAGTATTTT. Translation gives CASSQARDRADTQYF.

In DNA form, the CDR3 reads TGTGCCAGCAGCGGCTCCGGGACAGGGCGCTACGAGCAGTACTTC. Translating gives CASSGSGTGRYEQYF. V and J are TRBV9 and TRBJ2-7; 9 bases fit TRBD1. V trimming: 3 bases; J trimming: 3 bases; junction bases outside the gene matches: 7. This CDR3 has 15 amino acids. From germline, CDR1 is SGDLS and CDR2 YYNGEE.

V is TRBV4-1 and J is TRBJ2-1, with D perhaps given as TRBD1 or TRBD2 (6 bases each). This CDR3 region has 15 residues. The V end lost 0 bases, the J end lost 4 bases, and 10 bases lay between the germline ends. Germline assignment: CDR1 MGHRA and CDR2 YSYEKL. CDR3 DNA: TGCGCCAGCAGCCAAGAGGAGGGGGGATACAATGAGCAGTTCTTC. Its translation: CASSQEEGGYNEQFF.

The chain combines TRBV9 with TRBJ2-3; 8 bases are shared with TRBD2. The CDR3 has 17 amino acids. V gave up 0 bases and J gave up 0 bases; unmatched junction bases: 6. Germline V gene sequence: CDR1 SGDLS, CDR2 YYNGEE. The CDR3 sequence is CASSVGVSGDSTDTQYF. CDR3 sequence (DNA): TGTGCCAGCAGCGTAGGCGTTAGCGGGGATAGCACAGATACGCAGTATTTT. The full variable domain, with the rest looked up from reference TRBV9 and TRBJ2-3, is DSGVTQTPKHLITATGQRVTLRCSPRSGDLSVYWYQQSLDQGLQFLIQYYNGEERAKGNILERFSAQQFPDLHSELNLSSLELGDSALYFCASSVGVSGDSTDTQYFGPGTRLTVL.

The CDR3 here is CSVEWRRLMETQYF. The CDR3 DNA follows: TGCAGCGTTGAGTGGAGAAGGTTGATGGAGACCCAGTACTTC. The V and J genes are TRBV29-1 and TRBJ2-5; unclear D gene. This CDR3 has 14 residues. Germline V gene data show CDR1 as SQVTM and CDR2 as ANQGSEA. Trimming pared 3 bases from V and 5 bases from J, leaving 16 bases between.

V gene TRBV12-3 or TRBV12-4 combines with J gene TRBJ1-1; the D is unclear. This CDR3 has 11 amino acids. Trimming took 0 bases from V and 10 from J, leaving 6 bases between them. The CDR3 loop is CASSLAQLAFF. CDR3 DNA sequence: TGTGCCAGCAGTTTAGCCCAATTAGCTTTCTTT.

The chain carries TRBV15 and TRBJ2-1, with no clear D. V was cut by 1 base and J by 4 bases, with 5 bases left in between. Germline CDR1 is LNHNV and CDR2 is YYDKDF (reference sequence). The CDR3 has 13 amino acids. Here the CDR3 DNA reads TGTGCCACCAGCAGAGCTCGATACAATGAGCAGTTCTTC. Encoded protein: CATSRARYNEQFF.

CDR3 in amino acids: CASRVGLALTDTQYF. DNA of the CDR3: TGTGCCAGCAGAGTCGGATTAGCGTTGACAGATACGCAGTATTTT. V gene TRBV7-9 combines with J gene TRBJ2-3, with TRBD2 as a possible D gene (5 bases). Trimming took 6 bases from V and 3 from J, leaving 16 bases between them. The germline gives CDR1 SEHNR, CDR2 FQNEAQ (reference sequence). The CDR3 loop spans 15 amino acids. The whole variable domain, filled in from reference TRBV7-9 and TRBJ2-3, reads DTGVSQNPRHKITKRGQNVTFRCDPISEHNRLYWYRQTLGQGPEFLTYFQNEAQLEKSRLLSDRFSAERPKGSFSTLEIQRTEQGDSAMYLCASRVGLALTDTQYFGPGTRLTVL.

The chain has TRBV27 and TRBJ2-7, with D possibly TRBD1 on 6 matching bases. The CDR3 totals 15 residues. Germline CDR1 MNHEY, CDR2 SMNVEV (reference sequence). V was pared by 6 bases and J by 2 bases, with 17 bases between. As DNA, the CDR3 is TGTGCCAGCAGGACCGGGACAAAGGATGCCTACGAGCAGTACTTC. Its translation: CASRTGTKDAYEQYF.

The V gene is TRBV5-1, the J gene TRBJ2-1, with D perhaps being TRBD1 or TRBD2 (6 bases each). This CDR3 contains 14 residues. Germline-derived CDR1 and CDR2 are SGHRS and YFSETQ. Trimming stripped 6 bases from V and 5 bases from J, with 15 bases between. The chain's CDR3 is CASKSWGADNEQFF. CDR3 DNA: TGCGCCAGCAAATCTTGGGGGGCCGACAATGAGCAGTTCTTC.

The chain carries TRBV20-1 and TRBJ2-3; 9 nucleotides align to TRBD1. The germline V gene has CDR1 DFQATT and CDR2 SNEGSKA (reference sequence). The length of the CDR3 is 15 residues. Trimming cost V 6 bases and J 0 bases; bases outside gene matches: 7. This CDR3 reads CSAKRDRASTDTQYF. The CDR3 DNA reads as TGCAGTGCAAAGAGGGACAGGGCTAGCACAGATACGCAGTATTTT.

This chain's CDR3 is CATSGSSSANEQFF. DNA for the CDR3: TGTGCCACCAGTGGGTCCAGTAGTGCGAATGAGCAGTTCTTC. The V and J genes are TRBV24-1 and TRBJ2-1, with D unresolved. Germline CDR1 and CDR2: KGHDR and SFDVKD. V gave up 5 bases and J gave up 7 bases, with 14 bases separating them. The CDR3 is 14 residues long.

J is TRBJ1-4 and V is TRBV3-1; D possibly corresponds to TRBD1 (5 bases). The CDR3 totals 15 residues. The V and J ends lost 5 bases and 4 bases respectively, with 14 bases between them. Germline V gene sequence: CDR1 LGHDT, CDR2 YNNKEL (reference sequence). The CDR3 region has the DNA TGTGCCAGCAGCTTCCGAACCAGGGATAATGAAAAACTGTTTTTT. Its protein product is CASSFRTRDNEKLFF.

The V gene is TRBV15, the J gene TRBJ1-2, with a weak D call TRBD1 (5 bases). The V end lost 8 bases, the J end lost 2 bases, and 9 bases lay between the germline ends. The CDR3 length is 12 residues. Germline values: CDR1 LNHNV, CDR2 YYDKDF (reference sequence). The CDR3 DNA reads as TGTGCCACCGGGGACGTAAACTATGGCTACACCTTC. It encodes CATGDVNYGYTF.

The chain couples TRBV3-1 to TRBJ2-1, with D possibly matching TRBD2 (6 bases). Per germline, CDR1 LGHDT and CDR2 YNNKEL (reference sequence). CDR3 length: 15 residues. V was clipped by 0 bases and J by 0 bases, with 6 bases between them. The CDR3 here is CASSQETSSYNEQFF. The CDR3 bases are TGTGCCAGCAGCCAAGAGACTAGCTCCTACAATGAGCAGTTCTTC.

This chain connects TRBV12-3 or TRBV12-4 to TRBJ1-1; 7 positions agree with TRBD1. The length of the CDR3 is 13 residues. After removal of 3 bases from V and 8 bases from J, the junction contained 6 bases not matched to a gene. The CDR3: CASSFQGDREAFF. The CDR3 DNA is TGTGCCAGCAGTTTCCAGGGGGACCGAGAAGCTTTCTTT.

The V gene is TRBV29-1, the J gene TRBJ1-1; D is unclear. Germline V gene sequence: CDR1 SQVTM, CDR2 ANQGSEA. The V gene lost 3 bases and the J gene lost 11 bases, with 13 bases spanning the gap. The length of the CDR3 is 11 residues. As DNA, the CDR3 is TGCAGCGTTGACGGCAGGATTGAGGCTTTCTTT. Translation: CSVDGRIEAFF.

This chain uses TRBV9 with TRBJ2-6; D possibly corresponds to TRBD2 (5 bases). Trimming pared 3 bases from V and 2 bases from J, leaving 6 bases between. CDR1 SGDLS and CDR2 YYNGEE come from the germline V gene. The CDR3 runs to 14 residues. CDR3 sequence: CASSAGTGANVLTF. The DNA of the CDR3 is TGTGCCAGCAGCGCCGGGACTGGGGCCAACGTCCTGACTTTC.